This record concerns one T cell receptor (beta chain) sequence. Its antigen is still unknown. Purification of the CD8+ and CD4+ T cells relied on negative isolation, and TEMRA cells underwent FACS enrichment. cDNA came from about 0.5 to 1 ug RNA primed by random hexamers. TCRdb re-derived calls from the immunoSEQ multiplex PCR reads in MiXCR, one entry per CDR3 protein. The sample yields roughly 140,000 distinct CDR3 sequences, 90% to 96% seen once. The sample originates from a study of CD8 T cells in Susac syndrome. In the study overall: The sequenced Susac syndrome patients included more than five who had clinically active disease and fewer than ten who were in remission. Points from the study as a whole: CD4+ T cell repertoires in Susac syndrome exhibited no evidence of clonal expansion.

Germline V gene lookup returns CDR1 MNHEY and CDR2 SVGAGI. V shed 2 bases, J shed 5 bases, and the junction held 4 bases outside the gene matches. The CDR3 sequence is 14 residues long. The sequenced sample was CD4+ T cells from PBMCs. The clonotype comes from a human donor with Susac syndrome. V usage is TRBV6-5 and J usage is TRBJ2-5, with TRBD2 matching 8 bases. CDR3 residues: CASSYGGRMETQYF. The CDR3, as DNA: TGTGCCAGCAGTTACGGCGGGAGGATGGAGACCCAGTACTTC.